This T cell receptor (beta chain) emerged from a study of T cells in Graves' hyperthyroidism and ophthalmopathy. There are 15 residues in the CDR3. Trimming stripped 2 bases from V and 8 bases from J, with 16 bases between. Germline assignment: CDR1 MNHNS and CDR2 SASEGT. This clonotype occurred many times. Antigen: not known. It was RNA transcripts that yielded the amplified TCR beta CDR3 regions. The TCR CDR3 was amplified in a first-round RT-PCR using the HTBI primer set. TCRdb re-called the multiplex PCR reads through MiXCR, storing one row per CDR3 protein. The table records 300,000 to 400,000 distinct CDR3 sequences, over 11% of them present only once. Findings and limits, study-wide: Ophthalmopathy prediction by the model preceded onset by a median roughly 6 months.

The material sequenced was blood. The chain combines TRBV6-1 with TRBJ1-3; the D gene is possibly TRBD1 (5 bases). The receptor was derived from a woman aged 55 to 70 with Graves' hyperthyroidism. The CDR3, as DNA: TGTGCCAGCAGTGAAAGTGGGCAGGGCGGGGACACCATATATTTT. The encoded protein is CASSESGQGGDTIYF.